The rows below give T cell receptor beta chains drawn from one sample of a study of prognosis after radiotherapy for stage I lung cancer. TCRdb recomputed calls from the multiplex PCR reads with MiXCR, one row per CDR3 protein. The table shows about 15,000 distinct CDR3 sequences, with around a quarter occurring only once. Sequenced material: PBMCs, taken before or after stereotactic body radiation therapy (not recorded which). The receptors shown here come from a donor over 45 with non-small cell lung cancer. Each CDR3 is given with its conserved first and last residue. D genes are given only for firm matches. Part of the rows lack a size; the others show once, few, many or a class for expanded clones.

CDR3 DNA: TGTGCCAGCAGTTTCGGACTAGCGGGAGGGCTATATGAGCAGTTCTTC
CDR3 protein: CASSFGLAGGLYEQFF
clone size: -
J gene: TRBJ2-1
V gene: TRBV6-9
D gene: TRBD2

CDR3 DNA: TGTGCCAGCAGGATGGACGGAATAGCCAAAAACATTCAGTACTTC
CDR3 protein: CASRMDGIAKNIQYF
clone size: many
J gene: TRBJ2-4
V gene: TRBV28
D gene: -

CDR3 DNA: TGTGCCAGCAGTTTAAGGGCAGGGGATCGCCTCGAGCAGTACTTC
CDR3 protein: CASSLRAGDRLEQYF
clone size: many
J gene: TRBJ2-7
V gene: TRBV12-3/TRBV12-4
D gene: -

CDR3 DNA: TGTGCCACCAGTTACCTCGGGACAGTGGGCAGAGATACGCAGTATTTT
CDR3 protein: CATSYLGTVGRDTQYF
clone size: once
J gene: TRBJ2-3
V gene: TRBV24-1
D gene: TRBD1

CDR3 DNA: TGTGCCAGCAGTTCCTTGAAAATAGATTGGGGGTGGGGCTACACCTTC
CDR3 protein: CASSSLKIDWGWGYTF
clone size: -
J gene: TRBJ1-2
V gene: TRBV28
D gene: -

CDR3 DNA: TGTGCCAGCAGTACAGGGGCTAACTATGGCTACACCTTC
CDR3 protein: CASSTGANYGYTF
clone size: medium-sized
J gene: TRBJ1-2
V gene: TRBV2
D gene: TRBD1

CDR3 DNA: TGTGCCAGCTCACCATTGGATGTTTTCGGGGCGGCCTCTGGAAACACCATATATTTT
CDR3 protein: CASSPLDVFGAASGNTIYF
clone size: many
J gene: TRBJ1-3
V gene: TRBV18
D gene: -

CDR3 DNA: TGTGCCAGCAGGTGGACAGCGGGCTACGAGCAGTACTTC
CDR3 protein: CASRWTAGYEQYF
clone size: medium-sized
J gene: TRBJ2-7
V gene: TRBV28
D gene: -

CDR3 DNA: TGCAGTGCCACCGGGATGGGGTTTGGCTACACCTTC
CDR3 protein: CSATGMGFGYTF
clone size: -
J gene: TRBJ1-2
V gene: TRBV20-1
D gene: -

CDR3 DNA: TGTGCCAGCAGTGGGCCGGGACAGGCGACGAACACTGAAGCTTTCTTT
CDR3 protein: CASSGPGQATNTEAFF
clone size: many
J gene: TRBJ1-1
V gene: TRBV2
D gene: TRBD1

CDR3 DNA: TGCAGTGCACCTCCCTCCGGGACTGCCTTTTACGAGCAGTACTTC
CDR3 protein: CSAPPSGTAFYEQYF
clone size: medium-sized
J gene: TRBJ2-7
V gene: TRBV20-1
D gene: -

CDR3 DNA: TGTGCCAGCAGTTTTACCGGGACTAGAGGTAATGAGCAGTTATTC
CDR3 protein: CASSFTGTRGNEQLF
clone size: -
J gene: TRBJ2-1
V gene: TRBV6-2/TRBV6-3
D gene: TRBD2

CDR3 DNA: TGCAGCGTTGGTGGCGGGAGGGCCGACGGGGAGCTGTTTTTT
CDR3 protein: CSVGGGRADGELFF
clone size: many
J gene: TRBJ2-2
V gene: TRBV29-1
D gene: TRBD2

CDR3 DNA: TGCAGTGCTAGGGGCTATAGGAGCTCCTACGAGCAGTACTTC
CDR3 protein: CSARGYRSSYEQYF
clone size: many
J gene: TRBJ2-7
V gene: TRBV20-1
D gene: -

CDR3 DNA: TGCGCCAGCAGCCAAGGCTCTCAGGGGAGACCGACCGAAGAGACCCAGTACTTC
CDR3 protein: CASSQGSQGRPTEETQYF
clone size: many
J gene: TRBJ2-5
V gene: TRBV4-1
D gene: -

CDR3 DNA: TGTGCCAGCAGAGTACACAGGCAGAGCTCTGGGGCCAACGTCCTGACTTTC
CDR3 protein: CASRVHRQSSGANVLTF
clone size: -
J gene: TRBJ2-6
V gene: TRBV6-1
D gene: -

CDR3 DNA: TGTGCCAGCTCATCTAGCGGGCACAATGAGCAGTTCTTC
CDR3 protein: CASSSSGHNEQFF
clone size: many
J gene: TRBJ2-1
V gene: TRBV18
D gene: TRBD2

CDR3 DNA: TGTGCCAGCAGGGGAACGGACGGGGATAATTCACCCCTCCACTTT
CDR3 protein: CASRGTDGDNSPLHF
clone size: medium-sized
J gene: TRBJ1-6
V gene: TRBV9
D gene: -

CDR3 DNA: TGTGCCAGCAGCTTGGATTCGAGTGGGAAAGCTTTCTTT
CDR3 protein: CASSLDSSGKAFF
clone size: many
J gene: TRBJ1-1
V gene: TRBV5-4
D gene: -

CDR3 DNA: TGTGCCAGCAGTTGGAGCGGGAGGACCACAGATACGCAGTATTTT
CDR3 protein: CASSWSGRTTDTQYF
clone size: many
J gene: TRBJ2-3
V gene: TRBV6-5
D gene: TRBD2

CDR3 DNA: TGCGCTAGCAGCTCCGGCTACGAGCAGTACTTC
CDR3 protein: CASSSGYEQYF
clone size: -
J gene: TRBJ2-7
V gene: TRBV5-1
D gene: -

CDR3 DNA: TGCAGTGCTAGATCCGACAGGGGGGGTAGGGATCAGCCCCAGCATTTT
CDR3 protein: CSARSDRGGRDQPQHF
clone size: many
J gene: TRBJ1-5
V gene: TRBV20-1
D gene: TRBD1

CDR3 DNA: TGTGCCAGCAGGCCCGGACGGCGACAGAACACTGAAGCTTTCTTT
CDR3 protein: CASRPGRRQNTEAFF
clone size: many
J gene: TRBJ1-1
V gene: TRBV6-1
D gene: -

CDR3 DNA: TGCAGTGCTGGGGGGTTTGGGGACACAGATACGCAGTATTTT
CDR3 protein: CSAGGFGDTDTQYF
clone size: many
J gene: TRBJ2-3
V gene: TRBV20-1
D gene: -

CDR3 DNA: TGTGCCAGCAGCTTAGCCGGCGCAGATACGCAGTATTTT
CDR3 protein: CASSLAGADTQYF
clone size: many
J gene: TRBJ2-3
V gene: TRBV11-2
D gene: -

CDR3 DNA: TGCAGTGCTAGAGGGACCGAGGGCAGGGAGGGTTACGAGCAGTACTTC
CDR3 protein: CSARGTEGREGYEQYF
clone size: medium-sized
J gene: TRBJ2-7
V gene: TRBV20-1
D gene: TRBD2

CDR3 DNA: TGTGCCTGCAGCTTAGAACCGGGACAGAGCTATGGAAACACCATATATTTT
CDR3 protein: CACSLEPGQSYGNTIYF
clone size: -
J gene: TRBJ1-3
V gene: TRBV7-6
D gene: TRBD1

CDR3 DNA: TGTGCCAGCTCACCAGGATACGAGCAGTACTTC
CDR3 protein: CASSPGYEQYF
clone size: many
J gene: TRBJ2-7
V gene: TRBV18
D gene: -

CDR3 DNA: TGTGCCAGCATCTTAACGCCTTATCGGGTGAGGGACGGGGAGCAGTTCTTC
CDR3 protein: CASILTPYRVRDGEQFF
clone size: once
J gene: TRBJ2-1
V gene: TRBV11-3
D gene: -

CDR3 DNA: TGTGCCAGCAGAGGGTTCGGCGAGGAGTACTTC
CDR3 protein: CASRGFGEEYF
clone size: -
J gene: TRBJ2-7
V gene: TRBV7-2
D gene: -

CDR3 DNA: TGTGCCAGCTTAGAGGAAGGTTATCAGCCCCAGCATTTT
CDR3 protein: CASLEEGYQPQHF
clone size: -
J gene: TRBJ1-5
V gene: TRBV7-9
D gene: -

CDR3 DNA: TGTGCCAGCAGTTACTCGCAGGGGGTCTACGAGCAGTACTTC
CDR3 protein: CASSYSQGVYEQYF
clone size: medium-sized
J gene: TRBJ2-7
V gene: TRBV6-5
D gene: TRBD1

CDR3 DNA: TGTGCCAGCAGCATACCGGGACGGACCTACGAGCAGTACTTC
CDR3 protein: CASSIPGRTYEQYF
clone size: many
J gene: TRBJ2-7
V gene: TRBV5-4
D gene: -

CDR3 DNA: TGCGCCAGCAGTGACTGGACAGGGGGGGCGTCCGAGCAGTACTTC
CDR3 protein: CASSDWTGGASEQYF
clone size: many
J gene: TRBJ2-7
V gene: TRBV10-2
D gene: TRBD1

CDR3 DNA: TGTTCCAGCGCAGTGCTCTCTGAGCAGTTCTTC
CDR3 protein: CSSAVLSEQFF
clone size: -
J gene: TRBJ2-1
V gene: TRBV28
D gene: -

CDR3 DNA: TGTGCCAGCAGTTACTCGACCAACCGGGAGGGGCAGCAGTTCTTC
CDR3 protein: CASSYSTNREGQQFF
clone size: medium-sized
J gene: TRBJ2-1
V gene: TRBV6-5
D gene: TRBD2

CDR3 DNA: TGCAGTGCGGACCGGGACAGAATTAACGAGCAGTACTTC
CDR3 protein: CSADRDRINEQYF
clone size: many
J gene: TRBJ2-7
V gene: TRBV20-1
D gene: TRBD1

CDR3 DNA: TGTGCCAGCAGTTACTTACAGGGATCCTACGAGCAGTACTTC
CDR3 protein: CASSYLQGSYEQYF
clone size: many
J gene: TRBJ2-7
V gene: TRBV6-5
D gene: -

CDR3 DNA: TGTGCCAGTGTACGGGGGGAAAATGAGCAGTTCTTC
CDR3 protein: CASVRGENEQFF
clone size: medium-sized
J gene: TRBJ2-1
V gene: TRBV6-1
D gene: TRBD2

CDR3 DNA: TGCAGTGCCCCGGGCTCTACGACCTACCAGTACTTC
CDR3 protein: CSAPGSTTYQYF
clone size: -
J gene: TRBJ2-7
V gene: TRBV20-1
D gene: -

CDR3 DNA: TGTGCCAGCAGCACACGACAGGGAGGATCCTACGAGCAGTACTTC
CDR3 protein: CASSTRQGGSYEQYF
clone size: many
J gene: TRBJ2-7
V gene: TRBV7-9
D gene: -

CDR3 DNA: TGTGCCAGCCTGGGGGGGCTTTTTTCTCTAGCTTTCTTT
CDR3 protein: CASLGGLFSLAFF
clone size: -
J gene: TRBJ1-1
V gene: TRBV6-2/TRBV6-3
D gene: -

CDR3 DNA: TGTGCCAGCAGTTTGAGTCAGGGGCATCATCCCCAGCATTTT
CDR3 protein: CASSLSQGHHPQHF
clone size: -
J gene: TRBJ1-5
V gene: TRBV28
D gene: -